What follows are 29 T cell receptor beta chains derived from one specimen sequenced in a study of human T cells and chemical hapten exposure. TCRdb itself ran the RACE reads through MiXCR, one entry per CDR3 protein. Found here are more than 150,000 distinct CDR3 sequences, approximately 24% of them singletons; the top ten hold over 2%. Stated time point: patch test 3, about 24 weeks after DPC sensitization. The treatment denotes: therapeutic diphenylcyclopropenone sensitization with weekly scalp DPC. Sequenced material: whole blood, taken in connection with sensitization to the hapten diphenylcyclopropenone (DPC). The source of these receptors is a woman aged 40-49 years with alopecia areata. Some clones in this sample may be carry-over from other donors' samples.

The chain links TRBV6-5 to TRBJ2-1, with 8 bases aligning to TRBD1. Germline V gene lookup returns CDR1 MNHEY and CDR2 SVGAGI. The trim removed 6 bases at V and 8 bases at J, leaving 6 bases unmatched. CDR3 length equals 13 residues. The DNA for the CDR3 is TGTGCCAGCAGATCCGCAGGGGGCCATGAGCAGTTCTTC. Its translation is CASRSAGGHEQFF.

This clonotype was seen more than once but under ten times. J is TRBJ2-5 and V is TRBV28, with no clear D. V dropped 2 bases and J dropped 2 bases, with 12 bases sitting between them. CDR1 is MDHEN and CDR2 is SYDVKM in the germline V gene. The CDR3 has 15 residues. Here the CDR3 DNA reads TGTGCCAGCAGTTTAAGGCCACCACGACAAGAGACCCAGTACTTC. The encoded protein is CASSLRPPRQETQYF.

Only a few counts were recorded for this clonotype. This sequence joins TRBV7-2 and TRBJ1-6; D is unresolved. The CDR3 extends over 13 amino acids. The germline V gene encodes CDR1 SGHTA and CDR2 FQGNSA. Trimming pared 3 bases from V and 8 bases from J, leaving 8 bases between. CDR3 sequence: CASSLAKYSPLHF. For the CDR3, the DNA is TGTGCCAGCAGCTTGGCGAAGTATTCACCCCTCCACTTT.

This clonotype turned up a few times. The chain employs TRBV7-2 and TRBJ1-2; TRBD1 matches at 8 bases. This CDR3 is built from 14 residues. V was pared by 5 bases and J by 4 bases, with 6 bases of the junction left unmatched. Per germline, CDR1 SGHTA and CDR2 FQGNSA. The CDR3 DNA is TGTGCCAGCAGCCTCCTACAGGGGGGCTATGGCTACACCTTC. Protein sequence: CASSLLQGGYGYTF.

This clonotype showed up many times. This rearrangement joins TRBV7-2 to TRBJ2-3; no reliable D call. This CDR3 contains 12 residues. CDR1 and CDR2 (germline): SGHTA, FQGNSA. V was shortened by 5 bases and J by 4 bases, with 7 bases between the two germline ends. In DNA form, the CDR3 reads TGTGCCAGCAGCCTACCCCCAGATACGCAGTATTTT. Translated, it gives CASSLPPDTQYF.

This clonotype was seen many times. The gene calls are TRBV29-1 and TRBJ1-2; D is unresolved. CDR1 is SQVTM, CDR2 ANQGSEA, per germline. Trimming removed 3 bases from V and 9 bases from J, with 11 bases in between. The CDR3 has 11 amino acids. CDR3: CSVETDIRYTF. In DNA, the CDR3 is TGCAGCGTTGAGACCGACATACGCTACACCTTC.

This chain connects TRBV12-3 or TRBV12-4 to TRBJ1-1; D call uncertain. V lost 3 bases to trimming and J lost 1 base, with 9 bases between them. This CDR3 has 14 residues. Here the CDR3 DNA reads TGTGCCAGCAGTTTTGGCGGGCGGAACACTGAAGCTTTCTTT. Its protein product is CASSFGGRNTEAFF.

V gene TRBV6-6 combines with J gene TRBJ1-1; no definite D call. The CDR3 loop spans 12 amino acids. Trimming stripped 0 bases from V and 4 bases from J, with 3 bases between. CDR1 is MNHNY, CDR2 SVGAGI, per germline (reference sequence). The CDR3 DNA is TGTGCCAGCAGTTACTCCACCACTGAAGCTTTCTTT. Translated: CASSYSTTEAFF.

The rearrangement joins TRBV7-2 to TRBJ2-7; TRBD2 is a possible D gene (6 bases). Germline V lookup: CDR1 SGHTA, CDR2 FQGNSA. The CDR3 totals 15 residues. The V gene lost 5 bases and the J gene lost 2 bases, with 16 bases spanning the gap. The CDR3 region is CASSPAAGMTYEQYF. CDR3 nucleotide sequence: TGTGCCAGCAGCCCGGCTGCGGGGATGACCTACGAGCAGTACTTC. The variable domain in full, completed from reference TRBV7-2 and TRBJ2-7, reads GAGVSQSPSNKVTEKGKDVELRCDPISGHTALYWYRQSLGQGLEFLIYFQGNSAPDKSGLPSDRFSAERTGGSVSTLTIQRTQQEDSAVYLCASSPAAGMTYEQYFGPGTRLTVT.

The V gene is TRBV28, the J gene TRBJ1-1; TRBD1 matches 7 bases. The CDR3 sequence is 16 residues long. V lost 4 bases, J lost 0 bases, and 8 bases stayed unmatched. Germline loops: CDR1 MDHEN, CDR2 SYDVKM. CDR3 in DNA: TGTGCCAGCAGTTGGGGAACAGGGGCCCTGAACACTGAAGCTTTCTTT. Its protein is CASSWGTGALNTEAFF.

V usage is TRBV5-6 and J usage is TRBJ2-3; D not certain. The CDR3 spans 13 residues. The germline CDR1 and CDR2 sequences are SGHDT and YYEEEE. The V end lost 4 bases, the J end lost 2 bases, and 8 bases lay between the germline ends. CDR3 sequence: CASSRTDTDTQYF. CDR3 nucleotide sequence: TGTGCCAGCAGCCGAACAGACACAGATACGCAGTATTTT.

This clonotype was counted only a few times. The CDR3 region has the DNA TGCAGCGTTGAAGCGGAGTGGGATACGCAGTATTTT. Translation: CSVEAEWDTQYF. The chain couples TRBV29-1 to TRBJ2-3, with D uncertain. This CDR3 has 12 residues. V was cut by 1 base and J by 6 bases, with 8 bases left in between. Looked up from germline, CDR1 is SQVTM and CDR2 is ANQGSEA.

As regards this clonotype: The germline gene is not matched at one end of the junction; a read error may be the cause. The J gene is TRBJ1-1, the V gene TRBV5-6; D gene uncertain. CDR1 SGHDT and CDR2 YYEEEE come from the germline V gene. The CDR3 length is 11 residues. The CDR3 DNA reads TGTGCCACCAGCAAGGACACTGAAGCTTTCTTT. Its protein is CATSKDTEAFF.

The gene calls are TRBV24-1 and TRBJ2-3; 8 nucleotides agree with TRBD1. CDR3 length: 13 amino acids. CDR1 is KGHDR and CDR2 is SFDVKD in the germline V gene. V was clipped by 10 bases and J by 1 base; unmatched bases: 3. The CDR3 loop reads CATRDRRTDTQYF. The CDR3 nucleotides read TGTGCCACGCGGGACAGGCGCACAGATACGCAGTATTTT.

The chain employs TRBV7-2 and TRBJ2-7; the D is unclear. Trimming took 6 bases from V and 5 from J, leaving 20 bases between them. The CDR3 totals 15 residues. The germline V gene encodes CDR1 SGHTA and CDR2 FQGNSA. The CDR3 region has the DNA TGTGCCAGCAGTCCCTCAGGACCGAGGTCTAACGAGCAGTACTTC. Translating it yields CASSPSGPRSNEQYF.

This clonotype appeared a few times. The CDR3 sequence: CSARGESPYEQYF. Written as DNA, the CDR3 is TGCAGTGCTAGGGGGGAGTCCCCCTACGAGCAGTACTTC. This sequence joins TRBV20-1 and TRBJ2-7; D might be TRBD1 or TRBD2, each matching 5 bases. The CDR3 consists of 13 residues. Germline CDR1 reads DFQATT; CDR2 reads SNEGSKA (reference sequence). Trimming removed 3 bases from V and 2 bases from J, with 11 bases in between.

The chain has TRBV6-2 or TRBV6-3 and TRBJ2-2; tentative D call: TRBD2 (5 bases). The CDR3 is 14 amino acids. The germline V gene encodes CDR1 MNHEY and CDR2 SVGEGT. V lost 10 bases and J lost 3, with 15 bases in between. The CDR3 sequence: CATQAEGYTGELFF. CDR3 nucleotides: TGTGCCACCCAGGCAGAGGGTTACACCGGGGAGCTGTTTTTT.

This clonotype has a handful of counts. The chain links TRBV2 to TRBJ2-2; TRBD2 agrees at 8 bases. The germline CDR1 and CDR2 sequences are SNHLY and FYNNEI. The CDR3 is 13 residues long. V lost 6 bases and J lost 6; bases outside the gene matches: 3. The CDR3 sequence: CASRVREAGELFF. DNA for the CDR3: TGTGCCAGCAGAGTGCGGGAGGCCGGGGAGCTGTTTTTT.

The chain employs TRBV29-1 and TRBJ2-1; the match to TRBD1 covers 7 bases. V gave up 6 bases and J gave up 3 bases; unmatched junction bases: 14. Per germline, CDR1 SQVTM and CDR2 ANQGSEA. The CDR3 is made up of 16 amino acids. The DNA for the CDR3 is TGCAGCGTCCAACCCGGATTTGACAGGGACTACAATGAGCAGTTCTTC. Its protein is CSVQPGFDRDYNEQFF.

The CDR3 loop is CASSLESGTRNEQFF. The CDR3, as DNA: TGCGCCAGCAGCTTGGAAAGCGGGACACGGAATGAGCAGTTCTTC. The chain has TRBV5-1 and TRBJ2-1, with a possible D match to TRBD2 (7 bases). Germline loops: CDR1 SGHRS, CDR2 YFSETQ. Trimming cost V 0 bases and J 7 bases, with 14 bases left between them. This CDR3 region has 15 residues. The entire variable domain, with the rest obtained from reference TRBV5-1 and TRBJ2-1, is as follows: KAGVTQTPRYLIKTRGQQVTLSCSPISGHRSVSWYQQTPGQGLQFLFEYFSETQRNKGNFPGRFSGRQFSNSRSEMNVSTLELGDSALYLCASSLESGTRNEQFFGPGTRLTVL.

This clonotype has more than one count but fewer than ten. V and J are TRBV27 and TRBJ2-5, with 7 nucleotides matching TRBD2. The CDR3 is 15 residues long. V lost 6 bases, J lost 5 bases, and 12 bases stayed unmatched. Germline V gene lookup returns CDR1 MNHEY and CDR2 SMNVEV (reference sequence). The CDR3 is CASRLGGRAGETQYF. CDR3 DNA sequence: TGTGCCAGCAGGCTGGGAGGGAGGGCCGGGGAGACCCAGTACTTC.

The CDR3 reads CASSPRGGFATNEKLFF. The CDR3 DNA reads as TGTGCCAGCTCCCCTCGGGGAGGATTTGCAACTAATGAAAAACTGTTTTTT. The V gene is TRBV18, the J gene TRBJ1-4; the D is unclear. Germline-derived CDR1 and CDR2 are KGHSH and LQKENI. V gave up 6 bases and J gave up 0 bases, with 17 bases separating them. The CDR3 loop spans 17 amino acids.

The genes are TRBV7-9 and TRBJ1-4; D may be TRBD1 (5 bases). V dropped 1 base and J dropped 3 bases, with 9 bases sitting between them. Germline V lookup: CDR1 SEHNR, CDR2 FQNEAQ (reference sequence). The CDR3 sequence is 15 residues long. The CDR3 DNA is TGTGCCAGCAGCTTAGGGGGGAGTGCTAATGAAAAACTGTTTTTT. This translates into CASSLGGSANEKLFF.

Ten or more counts support this clonotype. The genes are TRBV28 and TRBJ2-5; the match to TRBD2 covers 8 bases. The CDR3 spans 17 residues. V was clipped by 5 bases and J by 2 bases; unmatched bases: 13. Germline loops: CDR1 MDHEN, CDR2 SYDVKM. The CDR3 region has the DNA TGTGCCAGCAGTCCCCCGGGGCTAGCGGGCCGGCAAGAGACCCAGTACTTC. Translated, it gives CASSPPGLAGRQETQYF.

V is TRBV21-1 and J is TRBJ2-1; TRBD2 was called by the table and not checked on the DNA. TRBV21-1 is a pseudogene segment. This CDR3 contains 18 residues. The CDR3 DNA reads TGTGCCAGCAGCAAAGTACTAGCGGCCAAACTTTACTACAATGAGCAGTTCTTC. Its protein is CASSKVLAAKLYYNEQFF.

There are a few counts of this clonotype. The V gene is TRBV27, the J gene TRBJ1-6; 8 bases fit TRBD1. The CDR3 covers 13 residues. V lost 6 bases, J lost 11 bases, and 6 bases stayed unmatched. Germline values: CDR1 MNHEY, CDR2 SMNVEV (reference sequence). CDR3 amino acids: CASRSTGVAPLHF. CDR3 coding DNA: TGTGCCAGCAGGTCGACAGGGGTTGCACCCCTCCACTTT.

This clonotype was seen a handful of times. The chain carries TRBV12-3 or TRBV12-4 and TRBJ2-6, with 8 nucleotides matching TRBD1. Germline trimming cut 7 bases from V and 0 bases from J; bases unmatched to any gene: 8. The length of the CDR3 is 17 residues. The CDR3 loop is CASTPRTGPSGANVLTF. The CDR3 DNA sequence: TGTGCCAGCACCCCCCGGACAGGGCCCTCTGGGGCCAACGTCCTGACTTTC.

J is TRBJ1-2 and V is TRBV28; D perhaps matches TRBD1 (6 bases). CDR1 and CDR2 (germline): MDHEN, SYDVKM. This CDR3 has 14 residues. V gave up 6 bases and J gave up 4 bases, with 15 bases separating them. For the CDR3, the DNA is TGTGCCAGCAGCGGGACACAAAACGGCTATGGCTACACCTTC. Protein: CASSGTQNGYGYTF.

V is TRBV7-2 and J is TRBJ1-1, with D perhaps matching TRBD1 (5 bases). CDR3 length equals 14 residues. Germline CDR1 is SGHTA and CDR2 is FQGNSA. Trimming left V 7 bases short and J 2 bases short, with 14 bases between. The CDR3, as DNA: TGTGCCAGCAATGGGGCAGGAATTAACACTGAAGCTTTCTTT. Translating gives CASNGAGINTEAFF.